These 25 T cell receptor beta chains were all obtained from the same sample, sequenced in a study of T-cell memory formation after mild COVID-19. TCRdb redid the calling of the 5' RACE reads with MiXCR, one entry per CDR3 protein. The table shows roughly 150,000 distinct CDR3 sequences, with roughly 24% occurring only once. Source material: PBMCs or a T cell subset sorted from them (not recorded which). These receptor sequences come from an adult woman who had mild COVID-19 (a few samples of this study predate the infection). Cell type and time point are not known.

The chain employs TRBV5-1 and TRBJ2-1; D is undetermined. There are 15 residues in the CDR3. V was shortened by 0 bases and J by 0 bases, with 7 bases between the two germline ends. Germline CDR1 and CDR2: SGHRS and YFSETQ. CDR3: CASSLDPSSYNEQFF. As DNA, the CDR3 is TGCGCCAGCAGCTTGGATCCGAGCTCCTACAATGAGCAGTTCTTC.

This clonotype was observed a handful of times. The V gene is TRBV7-9, the J gene TRBJ2-5; 10 nucleotides agree with TRBD2. Trimming took 3 bases from V and 1 from J; bases not matched to a gene: 5. Germline-derived CDR1 and CDR2 are SEHNR and FQNEAQ (reference sequence). The CDR3 covers 16 residues. CDR3 in amino acids: CASSLGLAPAQETQYF. The CDR3, as DNA: TGTGCCAGCAGCTTGGGACTAGCGCCTGCCCAAGAGACCCAGTACTTC.

This clonotype has a handful of counts. The V gene is TRBV7-3, the J gene TRBJ1-1; D not resolved. CDR3 length: 13 amino acids. CDR1 SGHTA and CDR2 FQGTGA come from the germline V gene. Trimming pared 2 bases from V and 1 base from J, leaving 5 bases between. The CDR3 DNA reads as TGTGCCAGCAGCTTAGGCGAGAACACTGAAGCTTTCTTT. Translation: CASSLGENTEAFF.

This chain joins TRBV9 and TRBJ1-4; D might be TRBD1 (6 bases). There are 16 residues in the CDR3. Germline CDR1 SGDLS, CDR2 YYNGEE. The germline V and J ends were trimmed by 0 bases and 6 bases, with 15 bases remaining between them. This chain's CDR3 is CASSVAGGQLDEKLFF. The CDR3 DNA sequence: TGTGCCAGCAGCGTAGCGGGAGGACAGCTAGATGAAAAACTGTTTTTT.

Here the CDR3 DNA reads TGTGCCAGCAGCGTAGCTCTAGCGGGGGGCATCTACAATGAGCAGTTCTTC. Its protein product is CASSVALAGGIYNEQFF. The rearrangement links TRBV9 to TRBJ2-1; 11 bases are shared with TRBD2. The CDR3 covers 17 residues. With V trimmed by 0 bases and J by 3 bases, 5 bases remained unmatched. Germline V gives CDR1 SGDLS, CDR2 YYNGEE. Full variable domain (missing parts from reference TRBV9 and TRBJ2-1): DSGVTQTPKHLITATGQRVTLRCSPRSGDLSVYWYQQSLDQGLQFLIQYYNGEERAKGNILERFSAQQFPDLHSELNLSSLELGDSALYFCASSVALAGGIYNEQFFGPGTRLTVL.

The rearrangement joins TRBV9 to TRBJ2-7; 7 nucleotides align to TRBD2. The CDR3 extends over 15 amino acids. Germline-derived CDR1 and CDR2 are SGDLS and YYNGEE. J lost 0 bases, V lost 4 bases, and 7 bases had no gene match. The CDR3: CASSLSGSSSYEQYF. The DNA of the CDR3 is TGTGCCAGCAGCCTTAGCGGGTCCAGCTCCTACGAGCAGTACTTC.

The V call is TRBV7-9, the J call TRBJ2-5, with unresolved D. V gave up 2 bases and J gave up 3 bases, with 7 bases separating them. CDR3 length equals 13 residues. CDR1 is SEHNR, CDR2 FQNEAQ, per germline (reference sequence). In DNA form, the CDR3 reads TGTGCCAGCAGCTTATTGCCAGAAGAGACCCAGTACTTC. It codes for CASSLLPEETQYF.

J is TRBJ2-3 and V is TRBV2, with 8 positions matching TRBD1. CDR1 is SNHLY, CDR2 FYNNEI, per germline. The CDR3 has 18 residues. Trimming at V came to 1 base and at J to 0 bases, leaving 9 bases not matched to a gene. The CDR3 sequence: CASSEDNGTGYSTDTQYF. In DNA form, the CDR3 reads TGTGCCAGCAGTGAAGACAACGGGACAGGCTATAGCACAGATACGCAGTATTTT.

There are a few counts of this clonotype. The rearrangement joins TRBV27 to TRBJ1-2; the match to TRBD1 covers 10 bases. Per the germline V gene, CDR1 is MNHEY and CDR2 is SMNVEV (reference sequence). The CDR3 is 15 residues long. V lost 0 bases and J lost 8; bases outside the gene matches: 6. The CDR3 DNA is TGTGCCAGCAGTTTATCGCTGACAGGGGGCCAAGGCTACACCTTC. Translated: CASSLSLTGGQGYTF.

This clonotype appeared a single time. The rearrangement joins TRBV21-1 to TRBJ2-2. TRBV21-1 is an annotated pseudogene. This CDR3 is built from 13 residues. CDR3 residues: CASSGFGTGELFF. The CDR3 bases are TGTGCCAGCAGCGGTTTTGGCACCGGGGAGCTGTTTTTT.

The sample holds a few counts of this clonotype. The chain links TRBV11-2 to TRBJ2-1, with D hard to call. The germline gives CDR1 SGHAT, CDR2 FQNNGV. V was trimmed by 0 bases and J by 10 bases, leaving 7 bases between them. This CDR3 contains 12 residues. CDR3 protein: CASSLEAREQFF. The CDR3 DNA reads TGTGCCAGCAGCTTAGAGGCTAGGGAGCAGTTCTTC.

CDR3 sequence (DNA): TGTGCCAGCAGCCCCCCCTGGCCCCCGGTGGGGACCCAGTACTTC. Translating it yields CASSPPWPPVGTQYF. The gene calls are TRBV7-9 and TRBJ2-5, with D unresolved. V lost 5 bases and J lost 7, with 20 bases in between. CDR3 length: 15 residues. Germline-derived CDR1 and CDR2 are SEHNR and FQNEAQ (reference sequence).

This sequence joins TRBV7-9 and TRBJ2-3; D could derive from TRBD1 or TRBD2 (5 bases each). Trimming stripped 5 bases from V and 3 bases from J, with 18 bases between. This CDR3 contains 16 residues. CDR1 is SEHNR, CDR2 FQNEAQ, per germline (reference sequence). This CDR3 reads CASSPSGQGWTDTQYF. CDR3 nucleotide sequence: TGTGCCAGCAGCCCCTCGGGGCAGGGCTGGACAGATACGCAGTATTTT.

The V gene is TRBV27, the J gene TRBJ2-1; weak D call: TRBD1 (6 bases). Trimming stripped 1 base from V and 4 bases from J, with 8 bases between. Germline values: CDR1 MNHEY, CDR2 SMNVEV (reference sequence). The CDR3 extends over 14 amino acids. The CDR3 region is CASSLWGQYNEQFF. The CDR3 DNA follows: TGTGCCAGCAGTTTATGGGGGCAGTACAATGAGCAGTTCTTC.

Here the CDR3 reads CSVGVGNAGYTF. Here the CDR3 DNA reads TGCAGCGTTGGAGTTGGGAACGCTGGCTACACCTTC. V is TRBV29-1 and J is TRBJ1-2; D unclear. V was pared by 4 bases and J by 7 bases, with 13 bases between. This CDR3 spans 12 amino acids. Looked up from germline, CDR1 is SQVTM and CDR2 is ANQGSEA.

There are many counts of this clonotype. This chain links TRBV20-1 with TRBJ1-6, with 7 bases lining up with TRBD1. V shed 8 bases, J shed 10 bases, and the junction held 14 bases outside the gene matches. Per germline, CDR1 DFQATT and CDR2 SNEGSKA (reference sequence). The CDR3 has 14 amino acids. CDR3 in amino acids: CSIREERDSSPLHF. The CDR3 region has the DNA TGCAGTATTAGAGAGGAAAGGGACAGCTCACCCCTCCACTTT.

There are a few counts of this clonotype. J is TRBJ2-2 and V is TRBV29-1; 11 nucleotides match TRBD2. V lost 1 base and J lost 3; bases outside the gene matches: 7. The CDR3 is made up of 17 amino acids. The germline gives CDR1 SQVTM, CDR2 ANQGSEA. The CDR3 sequence: CSVEGPSGRSDTGELFF. The CDR3 nucleotides are TGCAGCGTTGAAGGCCCTAGCGGGAGGTCGGACACCGGGGAGCTGTTTTTT.

This rearrangement joins TRBV15 to TRBJ2-7; D is possibly TRBD1 (5 bases). The CDR3 totals 14 residues. V was trimmed by 1 base and J by 5 bases, leaving 12 bases between them. From germline, CDR1 is LNHNV and CDR2 YYDKDF (reference sequence). CDR3 DNA: TGTGCCACCAGCAGAGTGGCCTGGGGCGACGAGCAGTACTTC. It is translated as CATSRVAWGDEQYF.

This chain links TRBV29-1 with TRBJ2-6; D ambiguous. The CDR3 has 13 amino acids. From germline, CDR1 is SQVTM and CDR2 ANQGSEA. Between the trimmed V and J ends, which lost 4 bases and 0 bases, there was a span of 4 bases. CDR3 DNA sequence: TGCAGCGTTGTTTTCTCTGGGGCCAACGTCCTGACTTTC. Amino acid sequence: CSVVFSGANVLTF.

This clonotype was detected once. The V call is TRBV25-1, the J call TRBJ2-2, with 9 bases lining up with TRBD1. J was trimmed by 5 bases and V by 6 bases; bases with no gene match: 10. The CDR3 runs 16 residues. CDR1 MGHDK and CDR2 SYGVNS come from the germline V gene. CDR3 sequence reads: CASSPDRGYGTGELFF. The CDR3 nucleotides read TGTGCCAGCAGCCCGGACAGGGGATACGGGACCGGGGAGCTGTTTTTT.

This clonotype has only a few counts. The chain links TRBV5-1 to TRBJ2-1; TRBD2 agrees at 7 bases. J gave up 9 bases and V 2 bases, and 20 bases lay outside the gene matches. Germline CDR1 and CDR2: SGHRS and YFSETQ. There are 18 residues in the CDR3. CDR3 in amino acids: CASSFARDHSGAHSEQFF. DNA for the CDR3: TGCGCCAGCAGCTTCGCCCGGGACCACAGCGGGGCACACAGTGAGCAGTTCTTC.

The chain has TRBV12-3 or TRBV12-4 and TRBJ2-1; D gene ambiguous. This CDR3 region has 14 residues. V was cut by 3 bases and J by 6 bases, with 12 bases left in between. CDR3 DNA: TGTGCCAGCAGTTTCGGGTTTAAGTTCAATGAGCAGTTCTTC. Encoded protein: CASSFGFKFNEQFF.

The V and J genes are TRBV15 and TRBJ2-4; D possibly corresponds to TRBD1 (5 bases). Trimming took off 0 bases at V and 9 bases at J, with 18 bases between the two ends. This CDR3 is 16 amino acids long. Per germline, CDR1 LNHNV and CDR2 YYDKDF (reference sequence). CDR3 residues: CATSREHTGGGIIQYF. CDR3 nucleotide sequence: TGTGCCACCAGCAGAGAACATACAGGTGGCGGTATCATTCAGTACTTC.

This clonotype was seen more than once but under ten times. As DNA, the CDR3 is TGTGCCAGCAGCTTGATGGGACAGGGCACAGATACGCAGTATTTT. Translated: CASSLMGQGTDTQYF. The chain uses TRBV5-8 and TRBJ2-3, with 8 bases aligning to TRBD1. This CDR3 spans 15 amino acids. The junction had 2 bases not matched to a gene; V was cut back by 1 base and J by 1 base. Germline V gives CDR1 SGHTS, CDR2 YDEGEE.

This clonotype was picked up a small number of times. Here the CDR3 DNA reads TGTGCCAGCAGCCAACTAGACAGGAATCAGCCCCAGCATTTT. Translating gives CASSQLDRNQPQHF. The chain couples TRBV4-2 to TRBJ1-5; perhaps TRBD1 as D (6 bases). Trimming took 2 bases from V and 4 from J, leaving 9 bases between them. The CDR3 length is 14 residues. CDR1 and CDR2 (germline): LGHNA, YNFKEQ.